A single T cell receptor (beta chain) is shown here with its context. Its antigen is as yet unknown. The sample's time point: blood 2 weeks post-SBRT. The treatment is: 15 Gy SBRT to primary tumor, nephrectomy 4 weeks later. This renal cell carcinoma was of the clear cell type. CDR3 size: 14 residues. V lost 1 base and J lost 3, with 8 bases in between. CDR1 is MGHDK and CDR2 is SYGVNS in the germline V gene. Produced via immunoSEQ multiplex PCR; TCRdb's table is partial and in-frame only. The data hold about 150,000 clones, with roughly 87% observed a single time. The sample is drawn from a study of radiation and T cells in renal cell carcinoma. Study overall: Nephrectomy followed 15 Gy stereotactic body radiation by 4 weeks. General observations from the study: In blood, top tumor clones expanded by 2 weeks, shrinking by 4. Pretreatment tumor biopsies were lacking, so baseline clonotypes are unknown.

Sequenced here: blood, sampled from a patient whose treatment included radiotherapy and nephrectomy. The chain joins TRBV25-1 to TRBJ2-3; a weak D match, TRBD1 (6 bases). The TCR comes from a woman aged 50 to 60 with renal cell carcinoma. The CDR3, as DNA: TGTGCCAGCAGTGAATTTAGGGGGACAGATACGCAGTATTTT. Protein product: CASSEFRGTDTQYF.